These T cell receptor beta chains were read from a single sample in a study of blood T cells in healthy people across ages. TCRdb used MiXCR to reprocess the 5' RACE reads, holding one entry per CDR3 protein. This repertoire shows under 1 million distinct CDR3 sequences, 40% to 50% found once; its top ten account for nearly 20%. The specimen was blood. These receptors were collected from a man in his fifties or sixties in good health. The CDR3 runs from the conserved cysteine through the conserved F or W. The order of the fields is V gene, D gene, clone size, J gene, CDR3 DNA, CDR3 protein. The D gene is left open where the match is weak. Rows give clone size only sometimes, using once, few, many, or a class for an expanded clone.

TRBV25-1	NA	few	TRBJ2-7	TGTGCCAGCAGTGTCTCAGTTGGGTCCTACGAGCAGTACTTC	CASSVSVGSYEQYF
TRBV29-1	NA	NA	TRBJ1-1	TGCAGCGCCGGGGGTCAGACCATGAACACTGAAGCTTTCTTT	CSAGGQTMNTEAFF
TRBV11-2	TRBD2	NA	TRBJ2-1	TGTGCCAGCAGCCCGATAGCGGGGCGCTCCTACAATGAGCAGTTCTTC	CASSPIAGRSYNEQFF
TRBV10-2	TRBD2	few	TRBJ2-3	TGCGCCAGCAGTGAGTTCGGCGGGGGGACAGATACGCAGTATTTT	CASSEFGGGTDTQYF
TRBV6-5	NA	NA	TRBJ1-5	TGTGCCAGCAGTTACGGTGGCAGGGATCAGCCCCAGCATTTT	CASSYGGRDQPQHF
TRBV5-6	TRBD1	few	TRBJ2-4	TGTGCCAGCAGCTTGAGAGTGTTCAGGGACAGGAACATTCAGTACTTC	CASSLRVFRDRNIQYF
TRBV20-1	NA	once	TRBJ2-7	TGCAGTGCTAGAGCGGACACCGCCTACGAGCAGTACTTC	CSARADTAYEQYF
TRBV3-1	NA	NA	TRBJ1-6	TGTGCCAGCAGCCTAAACGAGGGGAATTCACCCCTCCACTTT	CASSLNEGNSPLHF
TRBV7-6	NA	few	TRBJ1-6	TGTGCCAGCAGCTTATATAGTAGTGATTTTATTGGAAATTCACCCCTCCACTTT	CASSLYSSDFIGNSPLHF
TRBV20-1	NA	NA	TRBJ1-5	TGCAGTGCTAGTAACGGGCCGGGGAGGCCCCAGCATTTT	CSASNGPGRPQHF
TRBV2	NA	NA	TRBJ2-7	TGTGCCAGCAGCCTCTTCCCCTCCTACGAGCAGTACTTC	CASSLFPSYEQYF
TRBV5-1	NA	NA	TRBJ1-5	TGCGCCAGCAGCTTGCCCGGACAAGATAGCAATCAGCCCCAGCATTTT	CASSLPGQDSNQPQHF
TRBV4-3	TRBD1	NA	TRBJ1-2	TGCGCCAGCAGCCAGATAACAGGGGCTGGCTACACCTTC	CASSQITGAGYTF
TRBV5-8	NA	few	TRBJ2-2	TGTGCCAGCAGCCCTGGACAGTTCTTCACCGGGGAGCTGTTTTTT	CASSPGQFFTGELFF
TRBV7-2	NA	NA	TRBJ1-4	TGTGCCAGCAGCCCAGGCAGAATGAATGAAAAACTGTTTTTT	CASSPGRMNEKLFF
TRBV28	NA	few	TRBJ2-5	TGTGCCAGCAGTCCCTGGGGGAGCCGGCAAGAGACCCAGTACTTC	CASSPWGSRQETQYF
TRBV30	TRBD2	NA	TRBJ2-5	TGTGCCTGCCCGGGGGGGGCATGGTACCAAGAGACCCAGTACTTC	CACPGGAWYQETQYF
TRBV28	NA	NA	TRBJ2-3	TGTGCCAGCAGGACCTTTTTAAGTACAGATACGCAGTATTTT	CASRTFLSTDTQYF
TRBV7-6	NA	few	TRBJ1-2	TGTGCCAGCAGCTTAGGGGCTGAGCCTGGCCCTTATGGCTACACCTTC	CASSLGAEPGPYGYTF
TRBV21-1	NA	few	TRBJ1-2	TGTGCCAGCAGCCGGGGAAAATCCTATGGCTACACCTTC	CASSRGKSYGYTF
TRBV6-5	TRBD1	few	TRBJ2-3	TGTGCCAGCAGTCGGGACAGAGCTAGCACAGATACGCAGTATTTT	CASSRDRASTDTQYF
TRBV7-2	TRBD2	NA	TRBJ2-7	TGTGCCAGCAGCTTAGGGCCCCTGACTAGCGGGGGATCCTACGAGCAGTACTTC	CASSLGPLTSGGSYEQYF
TRBV28	NA	NA	TRBJ2-7	TGTGCCAGCAGTTTGTATGGGTCCAGGGGGGGTACCTACAATGAGCAGTACTTC	CASSLYGSRGGTYNEQYF
TRBV7-2	NA	NA	TRBJ1-3	TGTGCCAGCAGCTTAACGGAACTTGGAAACACCATATATTTT	CASSLTELGNTIYF
TRBV5-1	TRBD2	NA	TRBJ2-7	TGCGCCAGCAGAACGGGACTAGCGGAAGTCTACGAGCAGTACTTC	CASRTGLAEVYEQYF
TRBV7-2	TRBD2	NA	TRBJ2-1	TGTGCCAGCAGCACCCGACTAGCGGGGATTAATGAGCAGTTCTTC	CASSTRLAGINEQFF
TRBV7-2	TRBD1	NA	TRBJ2-7	TGTGCCAGCAGCTTTCCGGGACAGCTCTACGAGCAGTACTTC	CASSFPGQLYEQYF
TRBV29-1	TRBD1	few	TRBJ1-2	TGCAGCGTTGGACGGGACAGGGAAGTCACCTTC	CSVGRDREVTF
TRBV27	NA	NA	TRBJ2-3	TGTGCCAGCAGTTTAGGGACGATTAGCACAGATACGCAGTATTTT	CASSLGTISTDTQYF
TRBV29-1	NA	few	TRBJ1-4	TGCAGCGTTGTAGGCCCAGGAGGCTCTGGAGAAAAACTGTTTTTT	CSVVGPGGSGEKLFF
TRBV4-3	NA	few	TRBJ2-7	TGCGCCAGCAGCCGCGACGGGACCCGCGCCTACGAGCAGTACTTC	CASSRDGTRAYEQYF
TRBV12-3/TRBV12-4	TRBD2	NA	TRBJ2-5	TGTGCCAGCAGTAGAACGCGGGGGGGCGGGGAGACCCAGTACTTC	CASSRTRGGGETQYF
TRBV5-1	NA	NA	TRBJ1-1	TGCGCCAGCAGCTTGGATCCAGGACCAGACACTGAAGCTTTCTTT	CASSLDPGPDTEAFF
TRBV4-3	NA	few	TRBJ1-2	TGCGCCAGCAGCCAAGGGACAGCGAGCTTCTATGGCTACACCTTC	CASSQGTASFYGYTF
TRBV6-2/TRBV6-3	NA	NA	TRBJ2-1	TGTGCCAGCAGTCCCACAGGCTCAGGCCACAATGAGCAGTTCTTC	CASSPTGSGHNEQFF
TRBV4-3	NA	many	TRBJ1-2	TGCGCCAGCAGCCAAGATCTAAAGGGCTACACCTTC	CASSQDLKGYTF
TRBV5-1	TRBD2	NA	TRBJ2-5	TGCGCCAGCACCCCTGTTGTGTCACCCGGGGGGGAGACCCAGTACTTC	CASTPVVSPGGETQYF
TRBV20-1	NA	few	TRBJ1-1	TGCAGTCCCCTGTTCAGCGCGAACACTGAAGCTTTCTTT	CSPLFSANTEAFF
TRBV29-1	TRBD2	NA	TRBJ2-3	TGCAGCGTTGGGGGACTAGCAGGAAGTACGCAGTATTTT	CSVGGLAGSTQYF
TRBV7-9	NA	NA	TRBJ1-2	TGTGCCAGCAGCTTAGGGCTAGGGGCGAGTGGCTACACCTTC	CASSLGLGASGYTF
TRBV20-1	NA	few	TRBJ2-3	TGCAGTGCTAGAGAGAACGACGGGGGCACAAATACGCAGTATTTT	CSARENDGGTNTQYF
TRBV3-1	NA	few	TRBJ2-6	TGTGCCAGCAGCCAAGATGACATAATCTCTGGGGCCAACGTCCTGACTTTC	CASSQDDIISGANVLTF
TRBV12-3/TRBV12-4	TRBD1	few	TRBJ2-5	TGTGCCAGCGCCTTATTAAACAGGGGTGGAGAGACCCAGTACTTC	CASALLNRGGETQYF
TRBV6-1	NA	NA	TRBJ1-4	TGTGCCAGCAGTAGGTCAGCGGGCGAAGAACTGTTTTTT	CASSRSAGEELFF
TRBV4-3	NA	few	TRBJ2-7	TGCGCCAGCAGCCCAAACCAATACTACGAGCAGTACTTC	CASSPNQYYEQYF
TRBV29-1	NA	NA	TRBJ1-4	TGCAGCGGTGAGGTCCCGACAGGAACGAAACTGTTTTTT	CSGEVPTGTKLFF
TRBV20-1	NA	NA	TRBJ2-5	TGCAGTGCTAGAGGACTCATCCAAGAGACCCAGTACTTC	CSARGLIQETQYF